This TCR beta chain was profiled in a study of blood T cell repertoires in COVID-19. Profiled with immunoSEQ multiplex PCR; TCRdb holds only in-frame clones, not every one. The table records around 170,000 clones, 85% to 90% of them present only once. This CDR3 contains 15 residues. Trimming cost V 5 bases and J 7 bases; bases outside gene matches: 7. Germline CDR1 LNHNV, CDR2 YYDKDF (reference sequence). This chain links TRBV15 with TRBJ1-5; 11 bases fit TRBD1. Sequenced material: peripheral blood. The receptor's source is a man aged 55 to 69 with COVID-19, enrolled during active disease. This chain's CDR3 is CATSPDRGLEQPQHF. The CDR3 DNA reads TGTGCCACCAGCCCGGACAGGGGGCTCGAACAGCCCCAGCATTTT.